The following is a T cell receptor beta chain sequence with its context. Its antigen remains unidentified. No much larger clone is present one base from it, and per-base qualities are unavailable. The immunoSEQ Assay, a bias-controlled multiplex PCR, was used to amplify TCRbeta CDR3 regions from genomic DNA. In the paper's pipeline: Within the assay, amplification of reference gene primers was used to estimate how many nucleated cells each sample contained. Sequence reads were collapsed and filtered to measure the absolute abundance of every unique TCRbeta CDR3 rearrangement. Productive Simpson clonality was computed per sample as the square root of Simpson's diversity index over productive rearrangements. TCRdb stores this immuneACCESS table with in-frame sequences only. Part of the clones is absent; in the studies checked, under half of the shortfall reflects unresolved V genes, and no reason is known for the rest. V and J calls and clone size are copied from that table; D and trimming were computed from the DNA. In this sample the table shows 350,000 to 550,000 clones, around 88% of which occur a single time. Clones ranked in the top ten supply approximately 4.5% of the sample.

This sample is drawn from a study of blood T cell repertoires in COVID-19 (dated by TCRdb to about 2020). For context, the study as a whole: The collaborator samples originated in the United States, Italy and Spain and spanned the acute and convalescent phases of COVID-19. Sample metadata almost always included a de-identified subject ID, COVID-19 status, age in years and sex. Where HLA class I and class II types were available, the types were taken from metadata supplied by the sample provider, not from assay-based typing. Deeply sampled blood TCRbeta repertoires from subjects exposed to, actively infected with, or recovered from COVID-19 were included in the dataset. The prospective study material was composed of cDNA or gDNA derived from T cells, B-cell-depleted T cells, or PBMCs. The repertoires were released in a freely available public database meant as a resource for research on the immune response to SARS-CoV-2. Samples were obtained from the ongoing ImmuneRACE study (first 160 participants) and from 1,200 or so subjects provided by 6 global collaborators. General study outcomes and caveats: Clinical and demographic metadata were provided uncurated, with the amount varying by source and participant.

Each collaborating institution followed its own protocols to collect whole blood in K2EDTA tubes. Collaborator samples were shipped for TCRbeta analysis as frozen whole blood, isolated PBMCs, or DNA extracted from either sample type. The CDR3 numbers 17 residues from cysteine through phenylalanine. Just CDR3 DNA is preserved here, 51 bases in frame from base 1. V gives up 6 bases and J gives up 1 base, and the segment between their germline ends measures 20 bases. CDR1 and CDR2, per the germline V gene (reference sequence), are MNHEY and SMNVEV. Source material: peripheral blood. This receptor was taken from a woman in her thirties with acute or convalescent COVID-19. Recombination joined TRBV27 with TRBJ2-3; TRBD1 might be the D gene, on 6 matching bases. The DNA reads TGTGCCAGCAGGTTTATCCACAGGGTTTGGGGCACAGATACGCAGTATTTT. It is translated as CASRFIHRVWGTDTQYF.